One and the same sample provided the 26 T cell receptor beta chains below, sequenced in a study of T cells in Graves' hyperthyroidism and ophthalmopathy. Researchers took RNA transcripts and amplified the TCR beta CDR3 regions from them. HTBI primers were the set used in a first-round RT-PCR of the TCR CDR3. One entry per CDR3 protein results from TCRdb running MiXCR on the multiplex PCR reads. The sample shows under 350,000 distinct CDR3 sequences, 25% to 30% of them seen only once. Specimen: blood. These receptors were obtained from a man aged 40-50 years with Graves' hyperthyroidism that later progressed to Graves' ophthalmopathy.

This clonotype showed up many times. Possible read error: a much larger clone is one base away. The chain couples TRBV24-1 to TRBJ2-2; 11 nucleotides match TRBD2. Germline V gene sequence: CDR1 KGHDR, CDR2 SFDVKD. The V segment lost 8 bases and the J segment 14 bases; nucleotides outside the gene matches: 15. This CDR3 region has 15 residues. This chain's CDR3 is CATMDRGLAGGRLFF. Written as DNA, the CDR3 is TGTGCCACCATGGACAGGGGTCTAGCGGGAGGAAGACTGTTTTTT.

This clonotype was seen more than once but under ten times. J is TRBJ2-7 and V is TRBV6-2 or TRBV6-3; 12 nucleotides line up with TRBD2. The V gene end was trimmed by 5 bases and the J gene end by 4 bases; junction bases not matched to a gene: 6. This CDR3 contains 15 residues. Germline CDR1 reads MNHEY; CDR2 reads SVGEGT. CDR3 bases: TGTGCCAGCAGTCCCGGACTAGCGGGACTTTACGAGCAGTACTTC. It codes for CASSPGLAGLYEQYF.

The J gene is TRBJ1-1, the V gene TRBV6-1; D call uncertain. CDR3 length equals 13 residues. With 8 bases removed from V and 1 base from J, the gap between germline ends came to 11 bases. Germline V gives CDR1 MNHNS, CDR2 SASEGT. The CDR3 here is CASGTSGNTEAFF. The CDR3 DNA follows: TGTGCCAGCGGCACCTCAGGGAACACTGAAGCTTTCTTT.

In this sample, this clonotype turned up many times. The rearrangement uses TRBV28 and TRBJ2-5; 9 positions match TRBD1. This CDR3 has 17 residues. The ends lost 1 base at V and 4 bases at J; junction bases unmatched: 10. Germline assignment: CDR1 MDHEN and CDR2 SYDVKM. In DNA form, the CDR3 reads TGTGCCAGCAGTTTATATTTGGGGACAGGGATTTCAGAGACCCAGTACTTC. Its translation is CASSLYLGTGISETQYF. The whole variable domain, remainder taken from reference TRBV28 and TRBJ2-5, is DVKVTQSSRYLVKRTGEKVFLECVQDMDHENMFWYRQDPGLGLRLIYFSYDVKMKEKGDIPEGYSVSREKKERFSLILESASTNQTSMYLCASSLYLGTGISETQYFGPGTRLLVL.

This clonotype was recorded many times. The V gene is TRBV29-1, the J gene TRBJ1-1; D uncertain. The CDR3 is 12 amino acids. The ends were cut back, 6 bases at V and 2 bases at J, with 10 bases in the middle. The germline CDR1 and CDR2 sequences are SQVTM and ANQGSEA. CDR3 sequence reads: CSVKSKNTEAFF. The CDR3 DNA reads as TGCAGCGTGAAAAGCAAAAACACTGAAGCTTTCTTT.

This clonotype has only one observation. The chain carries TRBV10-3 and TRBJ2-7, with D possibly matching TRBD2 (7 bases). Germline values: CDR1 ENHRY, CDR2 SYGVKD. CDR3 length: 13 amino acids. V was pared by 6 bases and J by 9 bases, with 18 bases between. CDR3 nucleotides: TGTGCCATCAGCGTCGGGGGGCCCCGCGGGCAGTACTTC. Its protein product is CAISVGGPRGQYF.

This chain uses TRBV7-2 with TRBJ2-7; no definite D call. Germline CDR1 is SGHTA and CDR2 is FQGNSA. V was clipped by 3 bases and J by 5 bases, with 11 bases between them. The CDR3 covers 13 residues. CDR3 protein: CASSLPQLDEQYF. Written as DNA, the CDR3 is TGTGCCAGCAGCTTGCCCCAGCTCGACGAGCAGTACTTC.

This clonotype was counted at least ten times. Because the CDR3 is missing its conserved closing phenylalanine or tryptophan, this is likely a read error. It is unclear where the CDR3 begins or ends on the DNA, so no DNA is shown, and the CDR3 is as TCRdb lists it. The CDR3 sequence is CASSSTSGRSPNL. V gene TRBV2 combines with J gene TRBJ2-3; the listed D gene, TRBD2, was not tested against the DNA. Germline V lookup: CDR1 SNHLY, CDR2 FYNNEI. The CDR3 spans 13 residues, counting both ends.

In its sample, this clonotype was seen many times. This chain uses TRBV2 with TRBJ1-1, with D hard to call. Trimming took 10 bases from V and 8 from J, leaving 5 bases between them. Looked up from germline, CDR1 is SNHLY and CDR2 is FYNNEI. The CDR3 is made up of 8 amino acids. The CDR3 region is CANSEAFF. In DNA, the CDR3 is TGTGCCAACTCCGAAGCTTTCTTT.

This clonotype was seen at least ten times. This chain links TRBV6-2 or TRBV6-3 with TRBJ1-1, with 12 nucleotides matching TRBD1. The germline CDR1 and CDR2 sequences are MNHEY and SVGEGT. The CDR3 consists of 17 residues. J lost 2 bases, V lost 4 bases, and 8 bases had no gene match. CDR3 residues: CASSSRDRGHGNTEAFF. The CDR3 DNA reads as TGTGCCAGCAGTTCAAGGGACAGGGGGCATGGTAACACTGAAGCTTTCTTT.

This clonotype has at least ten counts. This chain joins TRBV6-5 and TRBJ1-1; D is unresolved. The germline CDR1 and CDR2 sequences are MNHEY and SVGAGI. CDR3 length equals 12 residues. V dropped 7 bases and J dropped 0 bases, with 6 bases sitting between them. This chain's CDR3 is CASIGMNTEAFF. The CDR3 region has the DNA TGTGCCAGCATCGGCATGAACACTGAAGCTTTCTTT.

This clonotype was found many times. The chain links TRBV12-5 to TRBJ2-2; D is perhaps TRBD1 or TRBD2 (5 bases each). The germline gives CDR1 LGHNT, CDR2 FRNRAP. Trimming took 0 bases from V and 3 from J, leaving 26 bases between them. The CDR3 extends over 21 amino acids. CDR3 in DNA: TGTGCTAGTGGTTTGGTACTGGGGGAAATGGTATCTATTCTCCACACCGGGGAGCTGTTTTTT. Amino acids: CASGLVLGEMVSILHTGELFF.

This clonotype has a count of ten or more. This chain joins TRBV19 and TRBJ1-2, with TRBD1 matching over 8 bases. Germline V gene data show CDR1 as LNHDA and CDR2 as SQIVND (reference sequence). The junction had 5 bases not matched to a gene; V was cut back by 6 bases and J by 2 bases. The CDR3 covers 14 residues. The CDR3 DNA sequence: TGTGCCAGTAGCACGGACAGGGTAAACTATGGCTACACCTTC. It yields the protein CASSTDRVNYGYTF.

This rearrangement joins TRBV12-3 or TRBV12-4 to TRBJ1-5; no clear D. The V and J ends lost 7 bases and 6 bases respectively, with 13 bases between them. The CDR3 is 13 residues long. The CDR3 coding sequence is TGTGCCAGCACCACAGATGGACCTCAGCCCCAGCATTTT. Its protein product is CASTTDGPQPQHF.

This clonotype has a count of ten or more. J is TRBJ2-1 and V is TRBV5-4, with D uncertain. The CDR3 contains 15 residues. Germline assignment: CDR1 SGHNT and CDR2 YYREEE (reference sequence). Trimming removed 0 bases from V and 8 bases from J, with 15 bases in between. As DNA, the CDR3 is TGTGCCAGCAGCTTGGCCCCAACAAGAGACGATGAGCAGTTCTTC. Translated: CASSLAPTRDDEQFF.

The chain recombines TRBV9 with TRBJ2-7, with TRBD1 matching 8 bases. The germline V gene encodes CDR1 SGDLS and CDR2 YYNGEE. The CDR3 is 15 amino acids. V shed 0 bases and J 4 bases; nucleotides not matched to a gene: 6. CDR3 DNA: TGTGCCAGCAGCGTAGATGGGACAGGCGCATACGAGCAGTACTTC. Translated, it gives CASSVDGTGAYEQYF.

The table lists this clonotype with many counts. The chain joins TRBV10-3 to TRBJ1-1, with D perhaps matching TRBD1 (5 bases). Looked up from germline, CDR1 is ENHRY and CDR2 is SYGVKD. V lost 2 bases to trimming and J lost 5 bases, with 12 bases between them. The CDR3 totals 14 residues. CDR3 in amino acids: CAISERREETEAFF. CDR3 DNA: TGTGCCATCAGTGAGCGCAGGGAGGAAACTGAAGCTTTCTTT.

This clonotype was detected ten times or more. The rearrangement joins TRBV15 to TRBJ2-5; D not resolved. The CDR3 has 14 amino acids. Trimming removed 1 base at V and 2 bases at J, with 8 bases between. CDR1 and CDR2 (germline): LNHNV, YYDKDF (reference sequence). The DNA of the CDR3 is TGTGCCACCAGCAGAGGACCGATACAAGAGACCCAGTACTTC. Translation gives CATSRGPIQETQYF.

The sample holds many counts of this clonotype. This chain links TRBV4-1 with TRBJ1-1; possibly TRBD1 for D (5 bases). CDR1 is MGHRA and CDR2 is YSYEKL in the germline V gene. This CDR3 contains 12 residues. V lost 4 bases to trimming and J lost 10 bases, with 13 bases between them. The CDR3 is CASSPSLGVAFF. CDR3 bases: TGCGCCAGCAGCCCCTCTTTAGGGGTAGCTTTCTTT.

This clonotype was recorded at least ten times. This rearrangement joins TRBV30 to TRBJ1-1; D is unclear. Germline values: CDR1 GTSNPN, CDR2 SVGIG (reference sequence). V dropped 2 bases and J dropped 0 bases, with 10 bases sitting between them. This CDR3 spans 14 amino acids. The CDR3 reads CAWSYRTLNTEAFF. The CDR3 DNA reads TGTGCCTGGAGTTATCGGACCTTGAACACTGAAGCTTTCTTT. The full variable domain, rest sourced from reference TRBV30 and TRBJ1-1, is SQTIHQWPATLVQPVGSPLSLECTVEGTSNPNLYWYRQAAGRGLQLLFYSVGIGQISSEVPQNLSASRPQDRQFILSSKKLLLSDSGFYLCAWSYRTLNTEAFFGQGTRLTVV.

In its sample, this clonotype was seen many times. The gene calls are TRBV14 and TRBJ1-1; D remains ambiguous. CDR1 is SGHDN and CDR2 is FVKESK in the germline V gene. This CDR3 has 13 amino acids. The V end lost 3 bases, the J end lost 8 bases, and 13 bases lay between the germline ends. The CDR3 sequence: CASSHYDISEAFF. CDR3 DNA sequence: TGTGCCAGCAGCCACTACGATATCTCAGAAGCTTTCTTT.

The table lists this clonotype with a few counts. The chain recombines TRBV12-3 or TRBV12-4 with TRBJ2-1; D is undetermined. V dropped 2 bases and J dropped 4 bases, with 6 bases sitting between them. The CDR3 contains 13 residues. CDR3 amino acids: CASSLRQYNEQFF. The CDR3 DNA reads TGTGCCAGCAGTTTACGTCAGTACAATGAGCAGTTCTTC.

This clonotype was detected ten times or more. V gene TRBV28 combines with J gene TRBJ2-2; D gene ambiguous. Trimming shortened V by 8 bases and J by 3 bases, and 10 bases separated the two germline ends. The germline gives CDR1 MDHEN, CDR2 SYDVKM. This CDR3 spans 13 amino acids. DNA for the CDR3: TGTGCCAGCGGCCAAGATGACACCGGGGAGCTGTTTTTT. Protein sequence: CASGQDDTGELFF.

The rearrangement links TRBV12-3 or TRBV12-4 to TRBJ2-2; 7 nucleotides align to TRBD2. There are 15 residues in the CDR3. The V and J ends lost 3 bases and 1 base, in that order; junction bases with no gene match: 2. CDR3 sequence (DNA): TGTGCCAGCAGTTTGTGCGGGGGGAACACCGGGGAGCTGTTTTTT. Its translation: CASSLCGGNTGELFF.

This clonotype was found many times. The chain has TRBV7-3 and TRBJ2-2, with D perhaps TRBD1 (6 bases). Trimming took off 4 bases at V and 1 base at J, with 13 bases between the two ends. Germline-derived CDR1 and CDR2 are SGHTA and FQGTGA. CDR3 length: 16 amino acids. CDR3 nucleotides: TGTGCCAGCAGCTCAACTCTGGGACAGAACACCGGGGAGCTGTTTTTT. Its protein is CASSSTLGQNTGELFF.

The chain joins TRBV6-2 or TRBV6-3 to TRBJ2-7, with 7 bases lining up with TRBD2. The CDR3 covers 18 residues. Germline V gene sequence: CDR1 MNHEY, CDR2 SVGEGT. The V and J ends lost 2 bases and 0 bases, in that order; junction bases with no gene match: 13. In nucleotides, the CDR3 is TGTGCCAGCAGTTACGTTGCTAGCGGAGTCGTTAGCTCCTACGAGCAGTACTTC. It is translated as CASSYVASGVVSSYEQYF.